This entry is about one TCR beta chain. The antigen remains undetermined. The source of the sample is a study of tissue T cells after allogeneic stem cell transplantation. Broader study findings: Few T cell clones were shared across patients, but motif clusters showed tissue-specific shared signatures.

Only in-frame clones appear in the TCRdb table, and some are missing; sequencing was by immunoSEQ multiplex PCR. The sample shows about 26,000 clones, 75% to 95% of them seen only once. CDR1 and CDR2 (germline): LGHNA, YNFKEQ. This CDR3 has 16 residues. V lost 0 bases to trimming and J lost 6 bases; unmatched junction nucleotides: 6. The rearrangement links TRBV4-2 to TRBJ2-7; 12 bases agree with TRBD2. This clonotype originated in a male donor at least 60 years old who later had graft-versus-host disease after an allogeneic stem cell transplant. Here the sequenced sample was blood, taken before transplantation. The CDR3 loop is CASSQDIASGGVEQYF. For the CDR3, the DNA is TGTGCCAGCAGCCAAGATATAGCTAGCGGGGGGGTCGAGCAGTACTTC.